This entry concerns a single T cell receptor (beta chain). Its antigen is not known. Profiling relied on immunoSEQ multiplex PCR, and the TCRdb table lists in-frame clones only, not all of them. The sample has hundreds of thousands of clones; approximately 90% are singletons. The sample is drawn from a study of cytomegalovirus exposure and HLA in healthy donors. Per germline, CDR1 LGHNA and CDR2 YNFKEQ. Trimming removed 0 bases from V and 2 bases from J, with 11 bases in between. The CDR3 length is 15 residues. Study results and limitations: The classifier reportedly diagnosed cytomegalovirus status with high sensitivity and specificity.

The rearrangement links TRBV4-2 to TRBJ2-7, with no clear D. Sequencing used PBMCs. This TCR was recovered from a woman younger than 35 in good health and CMV-seronegative. The CDR3 spells CASSQERSPTYEQYF. CDR3 DNA: TGTGCCAGCAGCCAAGAGCGTTCGCCGACCTACGAGCAGTACTTC.